The TCR beta chain under discussion was sequenced for a study of CD8+CD57+ T cells in acquired aplastic anemia. This clonotype was counted a single time. The authors sequenced patients whose flow cytometry had shown CD8+CD57+ cell expansion. TCR beta VDJ and CDR3 profiles were obtained from a genomic DNA template. MiXCR, applied by TCRdb to the reads, yields one record per CDR3 protein. The data contain some 120,000 distinct CDR3 sequences, over 30% of them singletons. V was cut by 6 bases and J by 2 bases, with 5 bases left in between. Germline CDR1 and CDR2: SGHTA and FQGNSA. The CDR3 has 13 amino acids.

The TCR originated in a human donor with aplastic anemia. The sequenced material came from sorted CD4+, CD8+, or CD8+CD57+ T cells (not recorded which) from PBMCs. V and J are TRBV7-2 and TRBJ2-6, with D hard to call. The DNA of the CDR3 is TGTGCCAGCAGTTGGGCTGGGGCCAACGTCCTGACTTTC. This codes for CASSWAGANVLTF.